Sequencing of this T cell receptor (beta chain) was carried out in a study of human T cells and chemical hapten exposure. The germline V gene has CDR1 SGHNT and CDR2 YENEEA. There are 15 residues in the CDR3. The J segment lost 5 bases and the V segment lost 3 bases, leaving 7 bases of the junction unmatched. TCRdb reprocessed the RACE reads via MiXCR and lists one record per CDR3 protein. There are about 380,000 distinct CDR3 sequences in the sample; approximately 4.4% occur only once, and 2% to 2.5% lies in the top ten. Study observations and caveats: Significantly more large CDR3 similarity clusters were formed by expanded TCRs than by controls.

This clonotype was found a few times. Antigen: not known. Time point meaning: patch test 1, 2 weeks after DPC sensitization. Treatment of the sample: therapeutic diphenylcyclopropenone sensitization with weekly scalp DPC. Participating donors were patients with alopecia, aged 18 to 70 years, considered appropriate candidates for DPC. The sequencing used whole blood, collected in connection with sensitization to the hapten diphenylcyclopropenone (DPC). The receptor comes from a woman in her 50s with alopecia areata. Some clones in this sample may be carry-over from other donors' samples. The V gene is TRBV11-3, the J gene TRBJ2-3; the match to TRBD1 covers 8 bases. The CDR3 loop is CASSFVRGRIDTQYF. CDR3 nucleotide sequence: TGTGCCAGCAGCTTCGTCAGGGGGCGAATAGATACGCAGTATTTT. Using reference TRBV11-3 and TRBJ2-3 for the parts outside the CDR3, the full variable domain is EAGVVQSPRYKIIEKKQPVAFWCNPISGHNTLYWYLQNLGQGPELLIRYENEEAVDDSQLPKDRFSAERLKGVDSTLKIQPAELGDSAVYLCASSFVRGRIDTQYFGPGTRLTVL.